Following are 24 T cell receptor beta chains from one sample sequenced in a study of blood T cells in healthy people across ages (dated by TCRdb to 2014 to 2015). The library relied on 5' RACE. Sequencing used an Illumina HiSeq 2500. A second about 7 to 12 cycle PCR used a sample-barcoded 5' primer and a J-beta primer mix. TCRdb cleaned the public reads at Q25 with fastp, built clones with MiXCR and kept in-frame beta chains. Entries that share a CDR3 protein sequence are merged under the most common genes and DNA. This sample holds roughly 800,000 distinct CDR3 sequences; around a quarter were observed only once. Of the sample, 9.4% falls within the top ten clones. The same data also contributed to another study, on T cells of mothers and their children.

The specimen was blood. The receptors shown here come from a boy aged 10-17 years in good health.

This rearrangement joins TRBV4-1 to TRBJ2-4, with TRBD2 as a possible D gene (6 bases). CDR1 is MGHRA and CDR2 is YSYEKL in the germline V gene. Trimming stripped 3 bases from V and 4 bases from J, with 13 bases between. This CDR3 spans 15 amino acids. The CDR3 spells CASSQYPGAKNIQYF. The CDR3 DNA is TGCGCCAGCAGCCAGTATCCGGGAGCTAAAAACATTCAGTACTTC.

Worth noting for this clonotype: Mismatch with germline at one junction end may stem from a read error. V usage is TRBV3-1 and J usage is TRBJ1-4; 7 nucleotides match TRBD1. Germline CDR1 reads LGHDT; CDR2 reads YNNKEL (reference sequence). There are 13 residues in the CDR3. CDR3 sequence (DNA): TGTGCCAGCAGCCTAAACTCCGGGACAGAGATCCTTTTT. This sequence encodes CASSLNSGTEILF.

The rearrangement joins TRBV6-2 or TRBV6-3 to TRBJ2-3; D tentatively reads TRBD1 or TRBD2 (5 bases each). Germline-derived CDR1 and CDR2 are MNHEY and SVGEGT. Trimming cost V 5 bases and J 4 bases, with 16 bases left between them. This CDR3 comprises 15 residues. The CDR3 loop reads CASSRGRRVSDTQYF. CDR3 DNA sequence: TGTGCCAGCAGTAGGGGACGTAGAGTGTCAGATACGCAGTATTTT.

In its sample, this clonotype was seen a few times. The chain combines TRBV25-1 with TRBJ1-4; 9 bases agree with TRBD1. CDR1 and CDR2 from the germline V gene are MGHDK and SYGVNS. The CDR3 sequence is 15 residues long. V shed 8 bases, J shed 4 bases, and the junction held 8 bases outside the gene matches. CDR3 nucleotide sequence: TGTGCCAGCTGTAAAGGGACAGGGTATAATGAAAAACTGTTTTTT. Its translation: CASCKGTGYNEKLFF.

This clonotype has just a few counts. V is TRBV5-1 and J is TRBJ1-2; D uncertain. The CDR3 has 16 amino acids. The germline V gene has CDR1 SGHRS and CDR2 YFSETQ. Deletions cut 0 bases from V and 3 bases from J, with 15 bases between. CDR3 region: CASSLDYGERDYGYTF. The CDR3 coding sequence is TGCGCCAGCAGCTTGGACTACGGGGAGCGGGACTATGGCTACACCTTC.

CDR3 sequence reads: CASSSLYPSTDTQYF. CDR3 coding DNA: TGCGCCAGCAGCTCCCTTTACCCCAGCACAGATACGCAGTATTTT. V gene TRBV5-1 combines with J gene TRBJ2-3; D call uncertain. Germline V gene lookup returns CDR1 SGHRS and CDR2 YFSETQ. Trimming cost V 3 bases and J 0 bases, with 11 bases left between them. The CDR3 is 15 residues long.

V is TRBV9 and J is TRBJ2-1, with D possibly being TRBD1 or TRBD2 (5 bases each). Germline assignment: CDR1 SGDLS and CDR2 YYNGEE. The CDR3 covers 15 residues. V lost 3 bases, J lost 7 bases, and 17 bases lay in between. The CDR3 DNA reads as TGTGCCAGCAGCGCCTCATCCGGGACGGGAAATGAGCAGTTCTTC. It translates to CASSASSGTGNEQFF.

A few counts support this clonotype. In DNA form, the CDR3 reads TGTGCCAGCAGCCCGAGACGCGGAACCCTAGCCAAAAACATTCAGTACTTC. As protein: CASSPRRGTLAKNIQYF. The chain employs TRBV7-2 and TRBJ2-4; D gene unclear. The CDR3 consists of 17 residues. The V end was cut by 5 bases, the J end by 0 bases, with 17 bases between. Germline values: CDR1 SGHTA, CDR2 FQGNSA.

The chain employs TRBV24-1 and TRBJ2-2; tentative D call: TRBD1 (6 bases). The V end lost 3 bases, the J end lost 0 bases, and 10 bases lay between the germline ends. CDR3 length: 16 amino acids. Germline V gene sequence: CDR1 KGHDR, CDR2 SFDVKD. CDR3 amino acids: CATSDLGATNTGELFF. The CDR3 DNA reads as TGTGCCACCAGTGATCTGGGGGCTACGAACACCGGGGAGCTGTTTTTT.

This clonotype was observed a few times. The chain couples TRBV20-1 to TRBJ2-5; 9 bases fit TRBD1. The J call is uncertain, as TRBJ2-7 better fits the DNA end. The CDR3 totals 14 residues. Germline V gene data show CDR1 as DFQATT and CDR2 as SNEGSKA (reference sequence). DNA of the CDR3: TGCAGTGCTAGGGGGCGGGACAGGGTCTACGAGCAGTACTTC. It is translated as CSARGRDRVYEQYF.

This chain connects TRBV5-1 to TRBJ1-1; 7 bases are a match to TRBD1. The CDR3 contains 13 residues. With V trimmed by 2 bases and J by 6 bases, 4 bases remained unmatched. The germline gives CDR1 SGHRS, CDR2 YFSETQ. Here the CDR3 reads CASSFTGDAEAFF. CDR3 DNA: TGCGCCAGCAGCTTTACAGGGGACGCTGAAGCTTTCTTT.

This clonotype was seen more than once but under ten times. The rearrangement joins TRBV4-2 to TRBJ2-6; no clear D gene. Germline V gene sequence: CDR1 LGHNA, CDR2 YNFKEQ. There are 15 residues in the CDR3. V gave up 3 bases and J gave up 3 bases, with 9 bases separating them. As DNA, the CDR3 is TGTGCCAGCAGCCATTTCGTTGGTGGGGCCAACGTCCTGACTTTC. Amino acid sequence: CASSHFVGGANVLTF.

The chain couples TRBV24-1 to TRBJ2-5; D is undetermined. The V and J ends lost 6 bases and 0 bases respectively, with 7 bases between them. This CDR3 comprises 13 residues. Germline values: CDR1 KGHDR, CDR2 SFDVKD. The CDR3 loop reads CATSNGYQETQYF. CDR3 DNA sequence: TGTGCCACCAGTAACGGCTACCAAGAGACCCAGTACTTC.

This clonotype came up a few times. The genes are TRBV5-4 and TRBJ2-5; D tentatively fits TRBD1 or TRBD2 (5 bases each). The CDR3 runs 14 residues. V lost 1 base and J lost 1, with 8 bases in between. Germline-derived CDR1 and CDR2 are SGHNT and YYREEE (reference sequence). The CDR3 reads CASSLQGRQETQYF. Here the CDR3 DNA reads TGTGCCAGCAGCTTGCAGGGACGCCAAGAGACCCAGTACTTC.

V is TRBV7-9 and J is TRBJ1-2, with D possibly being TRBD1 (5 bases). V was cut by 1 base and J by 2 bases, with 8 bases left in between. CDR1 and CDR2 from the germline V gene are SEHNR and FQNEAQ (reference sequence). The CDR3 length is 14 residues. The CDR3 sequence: CASSLVAGNYGYTF. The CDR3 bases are TGTGCCAGCAGCTTAGTAGCAGGGAACTATGGCTACACCTTC.

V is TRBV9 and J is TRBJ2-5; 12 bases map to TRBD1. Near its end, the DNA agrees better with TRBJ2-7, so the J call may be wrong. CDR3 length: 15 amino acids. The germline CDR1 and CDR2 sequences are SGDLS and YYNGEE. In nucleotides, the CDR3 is TGTGCCAGCAGCGTAGCGGGACAGGGGGCGTACGAGCAGTACTTC. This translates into CASSVAGQGAYEQYF.

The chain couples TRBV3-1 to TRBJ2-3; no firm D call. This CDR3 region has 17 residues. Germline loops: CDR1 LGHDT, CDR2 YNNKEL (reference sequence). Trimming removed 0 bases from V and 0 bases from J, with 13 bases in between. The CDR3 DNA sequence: TGTGCCAGCAGCCAAGATGATGGGGAAACTAGCACAGATACGCAGTATTTT. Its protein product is CASSQDDGETSTDTQYF.

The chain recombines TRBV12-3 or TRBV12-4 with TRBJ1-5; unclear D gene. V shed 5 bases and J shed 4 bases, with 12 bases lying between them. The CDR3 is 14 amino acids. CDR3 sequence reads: CASSTVHTNQPQHF. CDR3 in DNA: TGTGCCAGCAGTACAGTCCACACTAATCAGCCCCAGCATTTT.

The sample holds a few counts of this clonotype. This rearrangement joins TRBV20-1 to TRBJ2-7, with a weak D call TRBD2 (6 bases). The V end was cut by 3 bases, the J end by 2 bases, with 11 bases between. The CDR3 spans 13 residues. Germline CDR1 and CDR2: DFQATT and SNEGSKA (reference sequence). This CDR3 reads CSASTRDTYEQYF. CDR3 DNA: TGCAGTGCTAGTACGCGGGATACCTACGAGCAGTACTTC.

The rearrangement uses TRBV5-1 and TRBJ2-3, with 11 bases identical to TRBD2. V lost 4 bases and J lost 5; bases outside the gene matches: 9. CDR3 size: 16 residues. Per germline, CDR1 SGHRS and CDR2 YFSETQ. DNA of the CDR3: TGCGCCAGCAGCCCCGGGACTAGCGGACCGGGAGATACGCAGTATTTT. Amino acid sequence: CASSPGTSGPGDTQYF.

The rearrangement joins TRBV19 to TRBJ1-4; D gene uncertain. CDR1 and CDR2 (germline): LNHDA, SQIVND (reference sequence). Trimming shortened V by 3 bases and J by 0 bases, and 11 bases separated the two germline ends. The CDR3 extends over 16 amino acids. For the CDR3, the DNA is TGTGCCAGTAGTATGTCGCAGGCCGCAACTAATGAAAAACTGTTTTTT. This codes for CASSMSQAATNEKLFF.

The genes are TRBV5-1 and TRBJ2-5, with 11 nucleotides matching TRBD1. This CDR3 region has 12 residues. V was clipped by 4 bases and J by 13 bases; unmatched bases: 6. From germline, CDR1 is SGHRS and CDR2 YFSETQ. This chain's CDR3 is CASSHGQGARYF. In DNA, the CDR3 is TGCGCCAGCAGCCATGGACAGGGGGCGCGGTACTTC.

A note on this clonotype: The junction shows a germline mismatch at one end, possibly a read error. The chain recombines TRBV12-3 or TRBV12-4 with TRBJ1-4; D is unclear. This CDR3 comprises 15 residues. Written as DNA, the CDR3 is TGTGCCAGCAGTTTAGGTTCAGCATTCCTTGAAAGACTGTTTTTT. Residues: CASSLGSAFLERLFF.

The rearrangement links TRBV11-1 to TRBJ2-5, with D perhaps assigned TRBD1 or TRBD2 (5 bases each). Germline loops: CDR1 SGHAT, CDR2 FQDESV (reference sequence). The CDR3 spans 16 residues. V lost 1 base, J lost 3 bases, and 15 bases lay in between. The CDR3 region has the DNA TGTGCCAGCAGCTTAGTTAGGGACGCCGGAAAAGAGACCCAGTACTTC. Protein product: CASSLVRDAGKETQYF.